This entry concerns a single T cell receptor (beta chain). Its target is not known. These data originate in a study of shared clonotypes between healthy human individuals. From germline, CDR1 is MDHEN and CDR2 SYDVKM. The length of the CDR3 is 16 residues. V was clipped by 5 bases and J by 9 bases; unmatched bases: 19. Deep-level settings were used for running the assay. Libraries were prepared by immunoSEQ multiplex PCR; TCRdb keeps only in-frame clonotypes and omits some of them. The repertoire includes a few million clones, 93% of them detected once, and about 0.41% sits in the top ten. Study results and caveats: An anticipated effect of sequencing depth on clonotype sharing among donors was recognized. As a rule, naive subsets had a larger estimated richness than memory subsets. Generation probability values for non-shared clonotypes were lower than those for clonotypes shared by all four donors.

The chain recombines TRBV28 with TRBJ2-7; TRBD1 matches at 7 bases. The clonotype was recovered from a man between 18 and 29 years old in good health. Some clones in this sample may be carry-over from other donors' samples. Material for sequencing was naive CD4+ T cells from PBMCs. Regarding subset: CD45RA+ positively selected. DNA of the CDR3: TGTGCCAGCAGTCAAACCCGACAGGGAATTAGGCTCGGGCAGTACTTC. The encoded protein is CASSQTRQGIRLGQYF.